The sequence of this TCR beta chain was determined in a study of technical replicates of blood from a handful of donors. The CDR3 contains 13 residues. CDR1 and CDR2 (germline): MNHEY, SVGAGI. After removal of 6 bases from V and 9 bases from J, the junction contained 10 bases not matched to a gene. Generated by immunoSEQ multiplex PCR, the TCRdb table keeps only in-frame clones and is missing some. The table includes approximately 69,000 clones, over 75% detected once. This sequence joins TRBV6-5 and TRBJ2-7, with 8 bases identical to TRBD1. Input material: PBMCs. This receptor was identified in a human donor in good health. Some clones in this sample may be carry-over from other donors' samples. CDR3 nucleotides: TGTGCCAGCAGGGGGACAGGCCCTACGGGGCAGTACTTC. Translation: CASRGTGPTGQYF.